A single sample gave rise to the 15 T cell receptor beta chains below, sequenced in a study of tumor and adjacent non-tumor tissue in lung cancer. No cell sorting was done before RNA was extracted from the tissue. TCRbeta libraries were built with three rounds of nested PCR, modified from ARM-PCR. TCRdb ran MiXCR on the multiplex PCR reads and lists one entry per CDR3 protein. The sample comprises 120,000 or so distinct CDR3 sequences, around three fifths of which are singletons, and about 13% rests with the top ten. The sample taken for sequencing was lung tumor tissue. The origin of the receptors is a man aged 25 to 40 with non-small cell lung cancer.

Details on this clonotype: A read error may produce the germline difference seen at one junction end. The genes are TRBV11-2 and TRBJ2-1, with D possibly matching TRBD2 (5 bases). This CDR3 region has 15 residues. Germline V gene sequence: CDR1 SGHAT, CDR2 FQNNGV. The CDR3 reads CASSRDLASFDELFF. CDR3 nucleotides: TGTGCCAGCAGCAGGGATCTAGCCTCCTTCGATGAGCTGTTCTTC.

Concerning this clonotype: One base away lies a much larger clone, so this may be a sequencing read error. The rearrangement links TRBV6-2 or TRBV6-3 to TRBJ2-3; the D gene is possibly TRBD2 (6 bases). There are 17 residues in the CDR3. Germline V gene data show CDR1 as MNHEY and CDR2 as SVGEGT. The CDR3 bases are TGTGCCAGCAGTTACCCCCCTCTGGCGGGGAAAGGTGATATGCAGTATTTT. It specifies CASSYPPLAGKGDMQYF.

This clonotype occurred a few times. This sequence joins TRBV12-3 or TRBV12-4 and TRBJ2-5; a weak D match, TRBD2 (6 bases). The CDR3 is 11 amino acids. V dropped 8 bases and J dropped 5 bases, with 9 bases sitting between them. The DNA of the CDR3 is TGTGCCAGCGGCCGGGAGGAGACCCAGTACTTC. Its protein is CASGREETQYF.

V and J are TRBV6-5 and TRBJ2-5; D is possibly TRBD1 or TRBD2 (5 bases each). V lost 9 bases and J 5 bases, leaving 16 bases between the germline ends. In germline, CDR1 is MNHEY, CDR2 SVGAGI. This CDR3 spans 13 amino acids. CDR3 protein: CARSRWGSETQYF. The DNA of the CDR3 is TGTGCCAGGAGTCGTTGGGGGTCCGAGACCCAGTACTTC.

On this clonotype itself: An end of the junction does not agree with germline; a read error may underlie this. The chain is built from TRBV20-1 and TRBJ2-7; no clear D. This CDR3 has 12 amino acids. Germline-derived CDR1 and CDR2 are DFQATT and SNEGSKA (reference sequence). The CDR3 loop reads CSARASNYERYF. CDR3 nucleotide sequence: TGCAGTGCTAGAGCCTCAAACTACGAGCGGTACTTC.

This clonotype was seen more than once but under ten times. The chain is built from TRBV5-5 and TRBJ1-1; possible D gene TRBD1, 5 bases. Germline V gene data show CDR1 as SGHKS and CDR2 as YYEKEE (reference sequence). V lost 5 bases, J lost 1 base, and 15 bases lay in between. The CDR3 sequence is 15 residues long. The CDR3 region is CASRPLGQSNTEAFF. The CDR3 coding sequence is TGTGCCAGCAGGCCTCTAGGACAATCGAACACTGAAGCTTTCTTT. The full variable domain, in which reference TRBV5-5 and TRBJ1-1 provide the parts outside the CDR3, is DAGVTQSPTHLIKTRGQQVTLRCSPISGHKSVSWYQQVLGQGPQFIFQYYEKEERGRGNFPDRFSARQFPNYSSELNVNALLLGDSALYLCASRPLGQSNTEAFFGQGTRLTVV.

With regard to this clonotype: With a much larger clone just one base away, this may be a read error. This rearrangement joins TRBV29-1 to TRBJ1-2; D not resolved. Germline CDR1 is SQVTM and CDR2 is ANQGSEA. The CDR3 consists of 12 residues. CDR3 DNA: TGCAGCCTTGAACTCGGCACCTATGGCTACACCTTC. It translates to CSLELGTYGYTF.

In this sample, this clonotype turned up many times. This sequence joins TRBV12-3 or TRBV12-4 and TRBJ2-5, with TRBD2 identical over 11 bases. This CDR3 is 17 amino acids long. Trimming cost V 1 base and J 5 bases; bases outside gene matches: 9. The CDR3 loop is CASSLGLAGTPGETQYF. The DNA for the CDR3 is TGTGCCAGCAGTTTAGGACTAGCGGGAACTCCTGGGGAGACCCAGTACTTC.

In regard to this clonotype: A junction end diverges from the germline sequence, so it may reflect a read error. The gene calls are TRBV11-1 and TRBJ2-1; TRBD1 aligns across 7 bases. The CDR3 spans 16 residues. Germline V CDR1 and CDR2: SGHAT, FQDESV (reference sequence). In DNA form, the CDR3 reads TGTGCCAGTAGCTCCTACTTAGGACAGGCTGGCAATGTGCAGTTCTTC. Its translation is CASSSYLGQAGNVQFF.

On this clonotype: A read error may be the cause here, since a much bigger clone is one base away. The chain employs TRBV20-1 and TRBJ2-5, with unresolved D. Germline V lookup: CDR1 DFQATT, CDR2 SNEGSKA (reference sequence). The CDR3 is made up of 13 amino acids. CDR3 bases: TGCAGAGCTAGTTTCGTGCCGGGTGAGACCCAGTACTTC. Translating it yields CRASFVPGETQYF.

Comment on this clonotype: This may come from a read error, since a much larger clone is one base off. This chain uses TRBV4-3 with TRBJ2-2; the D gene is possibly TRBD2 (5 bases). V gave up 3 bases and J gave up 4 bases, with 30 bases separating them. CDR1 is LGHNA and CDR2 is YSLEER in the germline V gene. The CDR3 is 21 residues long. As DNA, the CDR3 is TGCGCCAGCAGCCAGCCGGCCGGGATTAGCTCAAAGCAACGACTCACCGGGGAGCTGTTTTTT. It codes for CASSQPAGISSKQRLTGELFF.

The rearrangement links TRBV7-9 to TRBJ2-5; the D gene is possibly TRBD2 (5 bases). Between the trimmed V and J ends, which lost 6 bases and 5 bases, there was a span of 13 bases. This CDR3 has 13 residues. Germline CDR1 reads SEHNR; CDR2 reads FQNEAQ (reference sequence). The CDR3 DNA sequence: TGTGCCAGCAGTTATGATGGGGAGGAGACCCAGTACTTC. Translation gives CASSYDGEETQYF.

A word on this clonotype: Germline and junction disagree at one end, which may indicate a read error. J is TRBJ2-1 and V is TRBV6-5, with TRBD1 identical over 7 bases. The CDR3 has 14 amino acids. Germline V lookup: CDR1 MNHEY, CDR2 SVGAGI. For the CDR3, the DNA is TGTGTCAGCAGTTACTGGCAGGGGGACAATGAGCTGTTCTTC. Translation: CVSSYWQGDNELFF.

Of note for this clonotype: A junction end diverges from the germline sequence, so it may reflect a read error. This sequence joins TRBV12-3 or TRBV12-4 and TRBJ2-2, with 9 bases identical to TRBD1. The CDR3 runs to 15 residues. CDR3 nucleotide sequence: TGTGCCTGCGGGGACAGGGTGACCAACACCGGGGAGCTGCTTTTT. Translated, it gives CACGDRVTNTGELLF.

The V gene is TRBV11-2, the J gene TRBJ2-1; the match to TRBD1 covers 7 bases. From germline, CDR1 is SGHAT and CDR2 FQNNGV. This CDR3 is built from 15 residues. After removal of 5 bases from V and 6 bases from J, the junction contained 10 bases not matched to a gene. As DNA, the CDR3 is TGTGCCAGCAGCCGGAATAGCAGGGGGTCCAATGAGCAGTTCTTC. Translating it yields CASSRNSRGSNEQFF.